The rows below give T cell receptor beta chains drawn from one sample of a study of blood T cell repertoires in COVID-19. Libraries were prepared by immunoSEQ multiplex PCR; TCRdb keeps only in-frame clonotypes and omits some of them. The repertoire has about 300,000 clones, more than 70% of them found once; the top ten carry nearly 6.5%. The sample consisted of peripheral blood. Receptor source: a man aged 18 to 29 who had recovered from COVID-19. Each CDR3 is given with its conserved first and last residue. D genes are given only for firm matches. Clone size is not always given. Where it is, it says once, few, many or a class for expanded clones.

TRBJ1-3 | NA | TRBV7-8 | NA | TGTGCCAGCAGCTTTATTAGGGGAGGAAACACCATATATTTT | CASSFIRGGNTIYF
TRBJ1-3 | NA | TRBV6-6 | NA | TGTGCCAGCAGACCCCGGGACTCTGGAAACACCATATATTTT | CASRPRDSGNTIYF
TRBJ1-4 | once | TRBV12-3/TRBV12-4 | NA | TGTGCCAGCAGTTTCACAGGGCCTGAAAAACTGTTTTTT | CASSFTGPEKLFF
TRBJ1-2 | NA | TRBV6-5 | NA | TGTGCCAGCACCGACATACCCTATGGCTACACCTTC | CASTDIPYGYTF
TRBJ1-5 | NA | TRBV15 | NA | TGTGCCACCAGCAGAGATACGGTTAACAGGGTTGGTACTCAGCCCCAGCATTTT | CATSRDTVNRVGTQPQHF
TRBJ2-2 | NA | TRBV5-4 | TRBD2 | TGTGCCAGCAGCTCCACCCACACTAGCGGGAAGAACACCGGGGAGCTGTTTTTT | CASSSTHTSGKNTGELFF
TRBJ2-3 | NA | TRBV5-1 | TRBD2 | TGCGCCAGCAGCCCTCAGGGACTAGCGGGGGGCCTGGATACGCAGTATTTT | CASSPQGLAGGLDTQYF
TRBJ1-2 | NA | TRBV6-5 | NA | TGTGCCAGCACCCCTCGTTCTAACTATGGCTACACCTTC | CASTPRSNYGYTF
TRBJ1-6 | NA | TRBV2 | TRBD1 | TGTGCCAGCAGTGAAGGCGGTACAGGGGTCTATAATTCACCCCTCCACTTT | CASSEGGTGVYNSPLHF
TRBJ1-1 | NA | TRBV6-5 | TRBD1 | TGTGCCAGCAGTTCCATCGACAGGGTCGCTGAAGCTTTCTTT | CASSSIDRVAEAFF
TRBJ1-2 | NA | TRBV10-3 | TRBD1 | TGTGCCATCAGGGGACAGGGCATCTATGGCTACACCTTC | CAIRGQGIYGYTF
TRBJ2-3 | once | TRBV27 | TRBD1 | TGTGCCAGCAGTCCGTTGACAGGGGGCTTAGATACGCAGTATTTT | CASSPLTGGLDTQYF
TRBJ2-1 | NA | TRBV4-2 | TRBD2 | TGTGCCAGCAGCCAAGATCAGGGCGGGAGGGTTGGATCCTACAATGAGCAGTTCTTC | CASSQDQGGRVGSYNEQFF